These 8 T cell receptor beta chains share one sample of origin, sequenced in a study of tissue T cells after allogeneic stem cell transplantation. Profiling relied on immunoSEQ multiplex PCR, and the TCRdb table lists in-frame clones only, not all of them. The sample consists of 20,000 to 25,000 clones, more than 65% of them appearing once. Sequencing was performed on blood. These receptor sequences come from a female BALB/c mouse in good health. Mouse MHC haplotype: H2-d.

For this clone: These gene names are mouse names. The DNA read from the CDR3 is TGTGCCAGCAGCTTTCTGCCTCAAGACACCCAGTAC. This sequence encodes CASSFLPQDTQY. The complete CDR3 protein is CASSFLPQDTQYF. The chain couples TRBV4 to TRBJ2-5; D not certain. Read sequence stops 1 residue before the CDR3 end, and the germline J gene provides the missing end. Trimming took 4 bases from V and 3 from J, leaving 8 bases between them. Germline-derived CDR1 and CDR2 are LGHDT and YNNKQL (reference sequence). The CDR3 is 13 residues long.

Concerning this clone: The genes are named according to mouse. The read comes to an end 1 residue before the CDR3 does, leaving the germline J gene to fill in the end. Different DNA sequences within this sample yield the same CDR3. This chain uses TRBV4 with TRBJ1-4; 7 nucleotides align to TRBD1. From germline, CDR1 is LGHDT and CDR2 YNNKQL (reference sequence). V lost 4 bases, J lost 5 bases, and 1 base stayed unmatched. CDR3 size: 13 residues. The CDR3 sequence is CASSSRGNERLFF. The DNA read from the CDR3 is TGTGCCAGCAGCTCCAGGGGGAACGAAAGATTATTT.

About this clone: The gene names here belong to mouse. Read sequence stops 1 residue before the CDR3 end, and the germline J gene provides the missing end. The chain uses TRBV5 and TRBJ1-2, with 7 nucleotides matching TRBD1. The CDR3 is made up of 16 amino acids. The V gene's germline CDR1 is LGHNA and CDR2 YNLKQL (reference sequence). Losses at the gene ends were 0 bases for V and 2 bases for J; bases not matched to a gene: 6. This CDR3 is CASSQDKGARNSDYTF. The sequenced part of the CDR3 DNA is TGTGCCAGCAGCCAAGATAAGGGGGCAAGGAACTCCGACTACACC.

As for this clone: The gene symbols are mouse symbols. The read ends 1 residue before the CDR3 terminus; that terminus is restored from the germline J gene. The V and J genes are TRBV3 and TRBJ2-3; 12 nucleotides agree with TRBD2. This CDR3 is built from 16 residues. V shed 3 bases, J shed 2 bases, and the junction held 3 bases outside the gene matches. From germline, CDR1 is SNHLY and CDR2 FYNGKV (reference sequence). The CDR3: CASSFDWGGPAETLYF. The sequenced CDR3 bases are TGTGCCAGCAGCTTTGACTGGGGGGGCCCTGCAGAAACGCTGTAT.

This clone has only a few counts. The gene names given are mouse names. The read comes to an end 1 residue before the CDR3 does, leaving the germline J gene to fill in the end. The genes are TRBV31 and TRBJ1-4; no firm D call. Germline V gives CDR1 GKSSPN, CDR2 SITVG. This CDR3 spans 13 amino acids. The V end was cut by 3 bases, the J end by 2 bases, with 7 bases between. Partial CDR3 DNA: TGTGCCTGGAGCCACCCGTCCAACGAAAGATTATTT. Its protein is CAWSHPSNERLF. The whole CDR3 is CAWSHPSNERLFF.

As concerns this clone: These gene names are mouse names. The read terminates 1 residue before the CDR3 end, so the remaining end is supplied by the germline J gene. The J gene is TRBJ2-3, the V gene TRBV5; 10 bases are shared with TRBD1. This CDR3 comprises 17 residues. Germline V gene data show CDR1 as LGHNA and CDR2 as YNLKQL (reference sequence). V lost 4 bases, J lost 0 bases, and 7 bases stayed unmatched. Partial CDR3 DNA: TGTGCCAGCAGCCCGGAGACAGGGGGCAGGAGTGCAGAAACGCTGTAT. This codes for CASSPETGGRSAETLY. The whole CDR3 protein reads CASSPETGGRSAETLYF.

This clone was seen only a few times. These gene names are mouse names. The CDR3 goes on 1 residue after the read ends, and that part is filled in from the germline J gene. This chain connects TRBV21 to TRBJ1-3; D unclear. TRBV21 is given ORF status, its function remaining uncertain. V lost 0 bases and J 0 bases, leaving 12 bases between the germline ends. The CDR3 length is 17 residues. CDR3 protein: CASSQSQGIYSGNTLYF. The CDR3 DNA, read in part, is TGTGCTAGCAGTCAATCGCAAGGTATCTATTCTGGAAATACGCTCTAT.

A few counts support this clone. These gene names are mouse names. The sequence runs out 1 residue before the end of the CDR3; the remainder is reconstructed from the germline J gene. J is TRBJ2-1 and V is TRBV19; TRBD2 matches at 11 bases. Germline CDR1 is FNHDT and CDR2 is SITEND (reference sequence). V lost 2 bases, J lost 6 bases, and 1 base stayed unmatched. The CDR3 spans 14 residues. The CDR3 is CASSIGTGGAEQFF. The covered CDR3 bases are TGTGCCAGCAGTATCGGGACTGGGGGTGCTGAGCAGTTC. Combining the CDR3 with reference TRBV19 and TRBJ2-1 gives the whole variable domain GGIITQTPKFLIGQEGQKLTLKCQQNFNHDTMYWYRQDSGKGLRLIYYSITENDLQKGDLSEGYDASREKKSSFSLTVTSAQKNEMAVFLCASSIGTGGAEQFFGPGTRLTVL.